This T cell receptor (beta chain) was sequenced in a study of T cells in Graves' hyperthyroidism and ophthalmopathy. Study results and caveats: Blood shared most expanded thyroid clonotypes above 0.001.

Per germline, CDR1 SGHRS and CDR2 YFSETQ. The germline V and J ends were trimmed by 0 bases and 1 base, with 6 bases remaining between them. The CDR3 sequence is 14 residues long. This clonotype was detected many times. Its antigen is unidentified. Fresh peripheral blood, around 10 ml of it, supplied the PBMCs. Regions amplified from RNA transcripts were the TCR beta CDR3 regions. First-round RT-PCR with HTBI primers amplified the TCR CDR3 region. TCRdb fed the multiplex PCR reads into MiXCR, producing one record per CDR3 protein. In the table there are fewer than 650,000 distinct CDR3 sequences, 14% of which are singletons.

This TCR derives from a woman aged 18-35 years with Graves' ophthalmopathy. The chain uses TRBV5-1 and TRBJ2-3; D is unresolved. Sample: blood. CDR3 region: CASSLEGGTDTQYF. The DNA for the CDR3 is TGCGCCAGCAGCTTGGAGGGTGGCACAGATACGCAGTATTTT.